This T cell receptor (beta chain) was retrieved from a study of regulatory T cells in long-lasting Graves disease (TCRdb year 2021). At the level of the whole study: Newly diagnosed Graves' disease patients had taken antithyroid drugs for less than 3 months. Patients with persistent Graves' disease were compared with patients with newly diagnosed Graves' disease using TCR sequencing and RNA sequencing of peripheral blood. The study was registered as a clinical trial and conducted in China. TCR sequencing covered about 13 persistent and roughly 20 newly diagnosed Graves' disease patients, approximately 33 samples in total. Study-wide findings and limitations: Sequencing and analysis were restricted to the TCR beta chain. Only peripheral blood was studied, because thyroid tissue, the primary lesion, was inaccessible. Patients with persistent disease shared more public clonotypes (about 3,000) than newly diagnosed patients did (approximately 970). Lower TCR Shannon entropy and fewer highly expanded clones were observed in persistent Graves' disease patients than in newly diagnosed patients, which suggested clonal expansion. The authors noted that the small sample size was a limitation that may lower accuracy. Preferential use of TRBV28, TRBJ1-2 and TRBJ2-5 was observed in persistent disease, whereas TRBV20-1 and TRBJ2-1 were favored in newly diagnosed disease.

To prepare the library, multiplex PCR was applied. Sequencing took place on an Illumina HiSeq 4000. To build TCR beta libraries, CDR3 regions were amplified by Arm-PCR using iRepertoire HTBI primers. PCR products were gel purified before sequencing. Per the source publication's procedure: Gene usage analysis of CDR3 amino acid clonotypes relied on the approximately 68 TRBV and 13 to 15 TRBJ segments identified across samples. COPE and FqMerger were used to merge the filtered high-quality paired reads into contigs. BLAST was used to align contigs to the IMGT TRBV, TRBD and TRBJ reference genes, and CDR3 was defined following IMGT. Any clonotype with a frequency above 0.1% was classified as a highly expanded clone. Repertoire diversity was measured by Shannon entropy, and V-J evenness by the Gini coefficient. Public clonotypes were defined as clonotypes shared by more than one individual. TCRdb ran its own pipeline on the public reads, namely fastp trimming at Q25 and MiXCR clone calling, and kept in-frame beta chains. Each entry is one CDR3 protein sequence, shown with its most common DNA and genes. For this entry, the V and J calls and clone size follow TCRdb and not the study's own pipeline. For this sample there are 530,000 or so distinct CDR3 sequences; about 16% appear just once. In total, the top ten clones hold around 11% of the sample.

The CDR3 goes from the cysteine to the phenylalanine over 15 residues. CDR3 DNA only is kept here, 45 bases in frame from base 1. Trimming leaves V shorter by 4 bases and J shorter by 4 bases, with the junction holding 8 bases beyond the gene matches. Taken from the germline V gene, the CDR1 and CDR2 loops are SGHRS and YFSETQ. In the paper's terms, the time point label means: newly diagnosed GD, antithyroid drugs for less than 3 months. For both TCR sequencing and RNA sequencing, RNA was extracted from PBMCs using TRIzol. Graves' disease was diagnosed according to American Thyroid Association guidelines. Patients for the study were recruited at an endocrinology department in Xi'an, China. Each patient gave 7 to 9.5 milliliters of peripheral blood, collected in an EDTA anticoagulant tube. Ficoll Paque Plus density gradient separation was used to isolate PBMCs, and no additional T cell sorting was done. An Agilent 2100 Bioanalyzer and agarose gel were used to assess RNA quality, and a NanoDrop 2000 was used to measure RNA concentration.

This clonotype was seen ten or more times. The antigen it recognizes is unknown. Qualities for individual bases were not recorded, and no much larger clone is one base off. This sample was also put to use in a study of T cells in Graves' hyperthyroidism and ophthalmopathy. As that second paper reports: Graves' hyperthyroidism was defined as stable when no progression to ophthalmopathy occurred over 18 months of follow-up. Hyperthyroidism patients were aged 18 to 65 years and newly diagnosed, with disease duration of less than 2 months. The study excluded patients with uncontrolled infections, other autoimmune diseases, pregnancy or lactation. Diagnoses were established on the basis of clinical symptoms, serum thyroxine and TRAb, thyroid ultrasound, and orbital computed tomography. For the first round of RT-PCR on the TCR CDR3, the HTBI primer set was used together with the Qiagen OneStep RT-PCR kit. Most expanded thyroid clonotypes (frequency above 0.001) were also detected in blood, a finding suggesting that blood repertoires may reflect thyroid immune responses. In cross-validation, a model built on a 13 V-J signature told ophthalmopathy apart from stable hyperthyroidism with 85% to 90% sensitivity and approximately 81% specificity, and in testing the same model reached 80%/75%. In validation, progression to ophthalmopathy was predicted by the model with roughly 71% sensitivity and roughly 72% specificity, a median of about 6 months before onset. To identify TCR V-J signatures that set the groups apart, the researchers used a discovery cohort of 95 to 100 patients, made up of 43 with Graves' ophthalmopathy and 57 with stable Graves' hyperthyroidism. Prospective prediction of ophthalmopathy was tested in an independent validation cohort consisting of 18 to 20 hyperthyroidism patients and 15 or so patients who later progressed to ophthalmopathy. The 100 or so discovery patients were randomly split 7:3 into training and test sets. In several Graves' hyperthyroidism patients, the study also compared T-cell repertoires from thyroid tissue with T-cell repertoires from blood. After blood sampling, hyperthyroidism patients were treated with methimazole at a starting dose of 30 mg daily, and ophthalmopathy patients were treated with high-dose intravenous methylprednisolone. Libraries were constructed in a second round of multiplex PCR, after which size selection and purification were carried out. Libraries were sequenced paired-end with 100 bp reads on an Illumina HiSeq2000. Raw data were processed with SOAPnuke, discarding reads with adapters, uncalled bases, mean Phred below 15, or no exact constant-primer or identifier match. COPE v1.2.5 was used to merge high-quality paired reads, and clonotypes were defined as unique nucleotide sequences. Clonotypes were aligned to IMGT TRBV, TRBD and TRBJ reference segments using MiTCR v1.1. Only V-J combinations with frequency above 0.0001, covering about 99% of repertoires, were analysed. The TCS score was defined as the ratio of F50 (clonal expansion) to E x V (chaos), calculated using BLOSUM62-based TCRdist between CDR3 peptides within each V-J. Welch's t-statistics and random forest reduced 450 to 600 V-J features to 13, which were used in a naive Bayes classifier (R e1071). No statistical method was used to set the sample size in advance, and investigators knew the group allocation. TCR Vbeta CDR3 sequencing of roughly 140 peripheral blood samples (43 ophthalmopathy, 75 hyperthyroidism and around 17 progressor patients) is reported in the paper.

The sequence derives from a man between 18 and 35 years old with Graves disease. Donor details come from another sample of the same person, matched by shared clones. Sequencing was performed on peripheral blood mononuclear cells (PBMCs), taken at new diagnosis, from a patient treated with antithyroid drugs. The chain joins TRBV5-1 to TRBJ1-2; TRBD1 fits 9 bases in the junction. The nucleotide sequence reads as follows: TGCGCCAGCAGCGGACAGGGGCCCTCCGGCTATGGCTACACCTTC. The encoded protein is CASSGQGPSGYGYTF.